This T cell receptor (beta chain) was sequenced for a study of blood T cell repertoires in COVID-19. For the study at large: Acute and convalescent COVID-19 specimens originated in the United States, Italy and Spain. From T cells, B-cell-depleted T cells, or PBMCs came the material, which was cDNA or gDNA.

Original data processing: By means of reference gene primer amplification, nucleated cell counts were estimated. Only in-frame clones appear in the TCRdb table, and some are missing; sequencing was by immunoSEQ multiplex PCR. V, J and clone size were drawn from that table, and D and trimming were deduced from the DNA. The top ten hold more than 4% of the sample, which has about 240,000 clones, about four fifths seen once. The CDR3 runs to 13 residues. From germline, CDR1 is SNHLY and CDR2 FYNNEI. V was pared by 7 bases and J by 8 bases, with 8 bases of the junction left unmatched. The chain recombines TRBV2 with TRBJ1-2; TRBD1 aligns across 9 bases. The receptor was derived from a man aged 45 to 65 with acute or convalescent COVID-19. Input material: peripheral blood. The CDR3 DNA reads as TGTGCCAGCACAACACAGGGGGCTCAAGGCTACACCTTC. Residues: CASTTQGAQGYTF.